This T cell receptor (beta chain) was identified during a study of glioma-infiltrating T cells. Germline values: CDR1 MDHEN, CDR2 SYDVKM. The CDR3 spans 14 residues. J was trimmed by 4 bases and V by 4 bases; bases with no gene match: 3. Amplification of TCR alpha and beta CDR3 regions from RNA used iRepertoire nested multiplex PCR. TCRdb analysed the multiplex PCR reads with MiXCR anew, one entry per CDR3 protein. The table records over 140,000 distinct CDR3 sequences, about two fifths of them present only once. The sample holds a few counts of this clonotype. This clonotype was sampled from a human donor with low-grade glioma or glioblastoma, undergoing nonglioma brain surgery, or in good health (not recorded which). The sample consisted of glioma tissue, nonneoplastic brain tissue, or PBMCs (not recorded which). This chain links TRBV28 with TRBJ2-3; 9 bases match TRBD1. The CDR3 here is CASSSGQGSDTQYF. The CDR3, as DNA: TGTGCCAGCAGTTCGGGACAGGGATCAGATACGCAGTATTTT.